A single sample gave rise to the 30 T cell receptor beta chains below, sequenced in a study of cytomegalovirus exposure and HLA in healthy donors. Both 60 Vbeta primers and 13 Jbeta primers went into the PCR. Produced via immunoSEQ multiplex PCR; TCRdb's table is partial and in-frame only. This table has approximately 170,000 clones, roughly three quarters appearing once. Sequenced input: PBMCs. These receptors all come from a male donor in good health and CMV-seropositive.

CDR3 region: CASSYVVGGQETQYF. The DNA of the CDR3 is TGTGCCAGCAGTTACGTGGTGGGAGGACAAGAGACCCAGTACTTC. V gene TRBV7-2 combines with J gene TRBJ2-5, with D maybe TRBD2 (6 bases). There are 15 residues in the CDR3. Trimming cost V 6 bases and J 2 bases, with 16 bases left between them. Germline V gives CDR1 SGHTA, CDR2 FQGNSA.

The gene calls are TRBV5-4 and TRBJ1-2, with D possibly TRBD1 on 6 matching bases. The CDR3 has 14 amino acids. Trimming took off 3 bases at V and 3 bases at J, with 12 bases between the two ends. Germline V gene sequence: CDR1 SGHNT, CDR2 YYREEE (reference sequence). CDR3 loop: CASSSDRLHYGYTF. In nucleotides, the CDR3 is TGTGCCAGCAGCTCGGACAGACTACACTATGGCTACACCTTC.

The rearrangement joins TRBV27 to TRBJ2-1, with D unresolved. V lost 3 bases, J lost 7 bases, and 10 bases lay in between. The CDR3 contains 13 residues. The V gene's germline CDR1 is MNHEY and CDR2 SMNVEV (reference sequence). This chain's CDR3 is CASSFLDSNEQFF. CDR3 sequence (DNA): TGTGCCAGCAGTTTCCTCGACTCTAATGAGCAGTTCTTC.

The chain combines TRBV4-1 with TRBJ2-1; 12 bases fit TRBD2. The CDR3 spans 15 residues. CDR1 and CDR2 (germline): MGHRA, YSYEKL. V was clipped by 7 bases and J by 4 bases; unmatched bases: 5. In DNA, the CDR3 is TGCGCCAGCACGTGGGGACTAGCGGGTTACAATGAGCAGTTCTTC. Residues: CASTWGLAGYNEQFF.

V is TRBV7-6 and J is TRBJ2-7, with 9 bases aligning to TRBD2. Germline lookup yields CDR1 SGHVS and CDR2 FNYEAQ. V was clipped by 2 bases and J by 1 base; unmatched bases: 0. This CDR3 spans 14 amino acids. CDR3 sequence reads: CASSLLAGSYEQYF. The CDR3 DNA is TGTGCCAGCAGCTTACTAGCGGGGTCCTACGAGCAGTACTTC.

CDR3 protein: CSVRLPGQGSTEAFF. DNA for the CDR3: TGCAGCGTTCGGCTTCCGGGACAGGGGAGCACTGAAGCTTTCTTT. This chain connects TRBV29-1 to TRBJ1-1, with 10 nucleotides matching TRBD1. The V gene end was trimmed by 5 bases and the J gene end by 4 bases; junction bases not matched to a gene: 10. The CDR3 consists of 15 residues. The germline CDR1 and CDR2 sequences are SQVTM and ANQGSEA.

This chain joins TRBV7-2 and TRBJ2-1, with 11 bases aligning to TRBD2. The CDR3 is made up of 17 amino acids. CDR1 is SGHTA, CDR2 FQGNSA, per germline. V trimming: 5 bases; J trimming: 8 bases; junction bases outside the gene matches: 14. CDR3 sequence reads: CASSPQTSGEGSDEQFF. In nucleotides, the CDR3 is TGTGCCAGCAGCCCACAGACTAGCGGGGAAGGGAGCGATGAGCAGTTCTTC.

The J gene is TRBJ2-3, the V gene TRBV4-3; tentative D call: TRBD1 (5 bases). Looked up from germline, CDR1 is LGHNA and CDR2 is YSLEER. V dropped 1 base and J dropped 4 bases, with 12 bases sitting between them. The CDR3 contains 15 residues. The CDR3 reads CASSQGRRGSDTQYF. CDR3 DNA: TGCGCCAGCAGCCAAGGGCGAAGGGGTTCAGATACGCAGTATTTT.

The gene calls are TRBV11-2 and TRBJ1-3; D possibly corresponds to TRBD1 (6 bases). Between the trimmed V and J ends, which lost 4 bases and 7 bases, there was a span of 17 bases. CDR1 is SGHAT, CDR2 FQNNGV, per germline. This CDR3 is 15 amino acids long. The CDR3 reads CASSSNRALRNTIYF. CDR3 sequence (DNA): TGTGCCAGCAGCTCTAACAGGGCCCTTCGGAACACCATATATTTT. The whole variable domain, remainder taken from reference TRBV11-2 and TRBJ1-3, is EAGVAQSPRYKIIEKRQSVAFWCNPISGHATLYWYQQILGQGPKLLIQFQNNGVVDDSQLPKDRFSAERLKGVDSTLKIQPAKLEDSAVYLCASSSNRALRNTIYFGEGSWLTVV.

This clone has only a few counts. The V gene is TRBV10-1, the J gene TRBJ2-1; D is unresolved. V lost 2 bases and J 7 bases, leaving 9 bases between the germline ends. The CDR3 has 13 amino acids. Looked up from germline, CDR1 is WNHNN and CDR2 is SYGVQD (reference sequence). CDR3: CASSEEVWNEQFF. The CDR3 nucleotides are TGCGCCAGCAGTGAGGAGGTTTGGAATGAGCAGTTCTTC.

V gene TRBV6-1 combines with J gene TRBJ2-5; 9 positions match TRBD2. Trimming at V came to 2 bases and at J to 4 bases, leaving 5 bases not matched to a gene. The CDR3 is 15 amino acids. The germline CDR1 and CDR2 sequences are MNHNS and SASEGT. CDR3 loop: CASSEMGLAGETQYF. DNA for the CDR3: TGTGCCAGCAGTGAAATGGGACTAGCAGGAGAGACCCAGTACTTC.

This chain links TRBV7-3 with TRBJ1-3; 7 nucleotides match TRBD1. CDR1 is SGHTA, CDR2 FQGTGA, per germline. The CDR3 loop spans 16 amino acids. V was clipped by 6 bases and J by 8 bases; unmatched bases: 16. CDR3 in amino acids: CASSPPTGEEDDTIYF. The DNA of the CDR3 is TGTGCCAGCAGTCCCCCTACAGGGGAGGAGGACGACACCATATATTTT.

The rearrangement joins TRBV13 to TRBJ2-5, with D maybe TRBD2 (6 bases). The CDR3 covers 13 residues. Per germline, CDR1 PRHDT and CDR2 FYEKMQ (reference sequence). Deletions cut 0 bases from V and 4 bases from J, with 6 bases between. CDR3 nucleotide sequence: TGTGCCAGCAGCTTAGGGGGGGGAGAGACCCAGTACTTC. Its translation is CASSLGGGETQYF.

This sequence joins TRBV7-9 and TRBJ1-1, with no clear D. The V end was cut by 5 bases, the J end by 6 bases, with 13 bases between. The CDR3 sequence is 13 residues long. The germline gives CDR1 SEHNR, CDR2 FQNEAQ (reference sequence). The CDR3 DNA reads TGTGCCAGCAGCCCAACATCTTTTGCTGAAGCTTTCTTT. This codes for CASSPTSFAEAFF.

With regard to this clone: The germline gene is not matched at one end of the junction; a read error may be the cause. The chain uses TRBV7-9 and TRBJ1-2, with no clear D. Germline assignment: CDR1 SEHNR and CDR2 FQNEAQ (reference sequence). The CDR3 is made up of 12 amino acids. CDR3 in amino acids: CSSSLDENGYTF. CDR3 bases: TGTTCCAGCAGCTTAGACGAGAATGGCTACACCTTC.

The chain carries TRBV6-5 and TRBJ2-1; D might be TRBD2 (5 bases). V was pared by 0 bases and J by 6 bases, with 6 bases between. CDR3 length equals 13 residues. The V gene's germline CDR1 is MNHEY and CDR2 SVGAGI. The CDR3 sequence: CASSYSEANEQFF. The CDR3 DNA reads TGTGCCAGCAGTTACTCGGAGGCCAATGAGCAGTTCTTC.

V is TRBV7-6 and J is TRBJ2-3; 11 positions match TRBD2. Germline V gene data show CDR1 as SGHVS and CDR2 as FNYEAQ. CDR3 length: 16 amino acids. The trim removed 5 bases at V and 2 bases at J, leaving 6 bases unmatched. In nucleotides, the CDR3 is TGTGCCAGCAGCCCTAGACTAGCGGGAAACACAGATACGCAGTATTTT. Translation: CASSPRLAGNTDTQYF.

The chain couples TRBV28 to TRBJ2-2, with 9 bases matching TRBD1. CDR1 is MDHEN, CDR2 SYDVKM, per germline. After removal of 3 bases from V and 7 bases from J, the junction contained 6 bases not matched to a gene. The CDR3 consists of 15 residues. The CDR3 region is CASSFRDRESGELFF. The CDR3 nucleotides are TGTGCCAGCAGTTTCCGGGACAGGGAGAGCGGGGAGCTGTTTTTT.

The chain has TRBV19 and TRBJ1-6; D uncertain. This CDR3 comprises 13 residues. V gave up 7 bases and J gave up 2 bases, with 6 bases separating them. The germline CDR1 and CDR2 sequences are LNHDA and SQIVND (reference sequence). For the CDR3, the DNA is TGTGCCAGTAACAGTCCCTATAATTCACCCCTCCACTTT. It is translated as CASNSPYNSPLHF.

The genes are TRBV9 and TRBJ2-1, with D unresolved. CDR1 SGDLS and CDR2 YYNGEE come from the germline V gene. V was trimmed by 0 bases and J by 3 bases, leaving 7 bases between them. This CDR3 region has 14 residues. The DNA for the CDR3 is TGTGCCAGCAGCGTAGGAGGTTACTACAATGAGCAGTTCTTC. Translation gives CASSVGGYYNEQFF.

The V gene is TRBV5-5, the J gene TRBJ1-5; 11 bases map to TRBD1. Germline V gene sequence: CDR1 SGHKS, CDR2 YYEKEE (reference sequence). Trimming cost V 4 bases and J 2 bases; bases outside gene matches: 5. The CDR3 is 16 amino acids. CDR3 sequence reads: CASSRRDRGGNQPQHF. The CDR3 nucleotides are TGTGCCAGCAGCCGAAGGGACAGGGGGGGCAATCAGCCCCAGCATTTT.

J is TRBJ2-3 and V is TRBV7-3; 7 nucleotides match TRBD2. V lost 1 base and J lost 2; bases outside the gene matches: 3. There are 15 residues in the CDR3. Germline CDR1 is SGHTA and CDR2 is FQGTGA. CDR3 sequence (DNA): TGTGCCAGCAGCTTAAGCGGGGGTCTCACAGATACGCAGTATTTT. Protein: CASSLSGGLTDTQYF. The full variable domain, rest sourced from reference TRBV7-3 and TRBJ2-3, is GAGVSQTPSNKVTEKGKYVELRCDPISGHTALYWYRQSLGQGPEFLIYFQGTGAADDSGLPNDRFFAVRPEGSVSTLKIQRTERGDSAVYLCASSLSGGLTDTQYFGPGTRLTVL.

This clone came up a few times. CDR3 amino acids: CASRTVHSNQPQHF. The CDR3 DNA sequence: TGTGCCAGCAGGACAGTACATAGCAATCAGCCCCAGCATTTT. The genes are TRBV2 and TRBJ1-5, with D possibly TRBD1 on 5 matching bases. Germline V lookup: CDR1 SNHLY, CDR2 FYNNEI. The CDR3 covers 14 residues. The V end was cut by 6 bases, the J end by 0 bases, with 9 bases between.

V gene TRBV6-5 combines with J gene TRBJ2-7, with 8 bases identical to TRBD2. CDR1 is MNHEY, CDR2 SVGAGI, per germline. The CDR3 extends over 12 amino acids. Here the CDR3 DNA reads TGTGGAACCGGGACTAGCTCCTACGAGCAGTACTTC. It codes for CGTGTSSYEQYF.

The chain uses TRBV20-1 and TRBJ2-7; D perhaps matches TRBD1 (7 bases). The V gene's germline CDR1 is DFQATT and CDR2 SNEGSKA (reference sequence). V was trimmed by 6 bases and J by 5 bases, leaving 11 bases between them. The CDR3 is 11 residues long. CDR3 in amino acids: CSAAGGNEQYF. Here the CDR3 DNA reads TGCAGTGCCGCAGGGGGGAACGAGCAGTACTTC.

The rearrangement uses TRBV7-2 and TRBJ2-6; tentatively, D is TRBD2 (5 bases). Germline V gene data show CDR1 as SGHTA and CDR2 as FQGNSA. The germline V and J ends were trimmed by 5 bases and 4 bases, with 15 bases remaining between them. The CDR3 runs to 16 residues. The chain's CDR3 is CASSPAAGGGANVLTF. The CDR3 coding sequence is TGTGCCAGCAGCCCCGCGGCGGGTGGAGGGGCCAACGTCCTGACTTTC.

This clone has more than one count but fewer than ten. The CDR3 coding sequence is TGTGCCATCAGTGCCCAGGGGGCGGGAGAAAAACTGTTTTTT. Residues: CAISAQGAGEKLFF. This sequence joins TRBV10-3 and TRBJ1-4, with TRBD1 matching 8 bases. Unmatched junction bases numbered 6, after V lost 4 bases and J lost 8 bases. The CDR3 runs to 14 residues. Germline V lookup: CDR1 ENHRY, CDR2 SYGVKD.

This clone was observed a handful of times. V gene TRBV6-6 combines with J gene TRBJ2-7; 9 nucleotides line up with TRBD1. CDR1 MNHNY and CDR2 SVGAGI come from the germline V gene (reference sequence). The CDR3 length is 16 residues. The trim removed 3 bases at V and 5 bases at J, leaving 11 bases unmatched. CDR3 region: CASSYGMGQGSHEQYF. CDR3 nucleotides: TGTGCCAGCAGTTATGGTATGGGACAGGGTTCCCACGAGCAGTACTTC.

This clone was seen at least ten times. The CDR3 loop is CASSELAGRGQDEQYF. The CDR3 bases are TGTGCCAGCAGTGAATTGGCGGGCAGGGGGCAAGACGAGCAGTACTTC. This chain joins TRBV6-1 and TRBJ2-7; 8 bases line up with TRBD1. Germline V gene lookup returns CDR1 MNHNS and CDR2 SASEGT. Losses at the gene ends were 2 bases for V and 5 bases for J; bases not matched to a gene: 11. This CDR3 spans 16 amino acids.

The chain is built from TRBV2 and TRBJ2-4; perhaps TRBD2 as D (6 bases). With 5 bases removed from V and 3 bases from J, the gap between germline ends came to 17 bases. This CDR3 is 16 amino acids long. The germline CDR1 and CDR2 sequences are SNHLY and FYNNEI. CDR3 DNA sequence: TGTGCCAGCAGTCAGGAGGTCGCGGGACTCAAAAACATTCAGTACTTC. It is translated as CASSQEVAGLKNIQYF.